What follows describes a single T cell receptor beta chain. The primer mix had 60 Vbeta and 13 Jbeta primers. The protocol was immunoSEQ multiplex PCR, while the TCRdb copy is restricted to in-frame clones and leaves out a portion. The data contain 100,000 to 150,000 clones, around 70% of them singletons. CDR3 length: 15 residues. J gave up 5 bases and V 0 bases, and 5 bases lay outside the gene matches. Per germline, CDR1 SGHVS and CDR2 FNYEAQ. This sample stems from a study of cytomegalovirus exposure and HLA in healthy donors. The specimen was PBMCs. The sequence was obtained from a woman in her thirties or forties in good health and CMV-seronegative. The chain joins TRBV7-6 to TRBJ1-2; TRBD1 matches 8 bases. CDR3 DNA: TGTGCCAGCAGCTTAGCTTCAGGGGGCGGTTATGGCTACACCTTC. Its protein product is CASSLASGGGYGYTF.